The sequence of this T cell receptor beta chain was determined in a study of cytomegalovirus exposure and HLA in healthy donors. Study summary: Within an early data release were about 90 million unique TCRs drawn from HLA-typed donors.

CDR1 SGHKS and CDR2 YYEKEE come from the germline V gene (reference sequence). J was trimmed by 2 bases and V by 4 bases; bases with no gene match: 10. The CDR3 is made up of 17 amino acids. Broader study findings: Cytomegalovirus association was listed for 150 or so TCR beta chains.

Worth noting for this clone: The antigen is unknown.

PCR involved 60 Vbeta and 13 Jbeta primers. The method was immunoSEQ multiplex PCR; TCRdb's version includes in-frame clones alone and lacks a portion of them. The sample consists of about 150,000 clones, around 80% of them appearing once. This clonotype was sampled from a man aged 25 to 45 in good health and CMV-seropositive. The genes are TRBV5-5 and TRBJ2-1; 9 bases agree with TRBD2. Sequenced sample: PBMCs. The CDR3 sequence: CASSISLAGETYNEQFF. CDR3 coding DNA: TGTGCCAGCAGCATCTCTTTAGCGGGAGAGACCTACAATGAGCAGTTCTTC.